These 2 T cell receptor beta chains were sequenced from one sample in a study of tumor-infiltrating lymphocytes in localized non-small cell lung cancer (dated by TCRdb to the early 2020s). The method behind the library was the immunoSEQ multiplex PCR assay. Here the immuneACCESS table is served through TCRdb, limited to in-frame sequences with V and J called. Missing clones are a known gap in these copies; in checked studies unresolved V genes cover under half, and the rest lacks a known reason. This sample comprises some 7,600 clones, around 60% of them detected only once. The ten largest clones represent around 13% of the sample. The specimen was uninvolved lung tissue not adjacent to the tumor. Receptors were obtained from a human donor with non-small cell lung cancer.

The rearrangement joins TRBV6-5 to TRBJ1-2; D unresolved. CDR3 size: 13 residues. CDR1 is MNHEY and CDR2 is SVGAGI in the germline V gene. With 6 bases removed from V and 2 bases from J, the gap between germline ends came to 10 bases. CDR3 in amino acids: CASSGSSNYGYTF. The CDR3 region has the DNA TGTGCCAGCAGCGGGTCCTCGAACTATGGCTACACCTTC.

This chain links TRBV30 with TRBJ1-2; D unresolved. Trimming took 2 bases from V and 3 from J, leaving 13 bases between them. Germline values: CDR1 GTSNPN, CDR2 SVGIG (reference sequence). The CDR3 is 14 amino acids. The CDR3 protein is CAWSPRTDYYGYTF. Here the CDR3 DNA reads TGTGCCTGGAGTCCACGGACGGACTACTATGGCTACACCTTC.